This entry features one T cell receptor (beta chain) sequence. The antigen remains undetermined. V lost 3 bases, J lost 0 bases, and 10 bases stayed unmatched. The CDR3 spans 17 residues. Germline V CDR1 and CDR2: DFQATT, SNEGSKA (reference sequence). These data come from a study of vaccination effects on CD4 cells after COVID-19. Regarding the study as a whole: After vaccination of healthy people, only 1 of 255 vaccine-induced clones cross-reacted with common cold coronaviruses.

Profiling relied on immunoSEQ multiplex PCR, and the TCRdb table lists in-frame clones only, not all of them. The table lists about 38,000 clones, roughly 70% of them singletons, with about 22% in the top ten. Using viral peptide pools, the ViraFEST assay grew out antigen-specific CD4+ T cells prior to sequencing. Culture proceeded for nine to eleven days, and CD4+ T cells were then isolated. Among the vaccine recipients, none had a prior SARS-CoV-2 infection, and nucleocapsid antibodies were negative. The source was CD4+ T cells from PBMCs cultured with SARS-CoV-2 spike peptides, collected before COVID-19 vaccination. The rearrangement links TRBV20-1 to TRBJ1-3, with 8 nucleotides matching TRBD1. This receptor was taken from a human donor who received a COVID-19 vaccine. CDR3 nucleotides: TGCAGTGCTAGTCAAGGGGGACAGGCACTCTCTGGAAACACCATATATTTT. The encoded protein is CSASQGGQALSGNTIYF.